The sequence of this TCR beta chain was determined in a study of T cell responses to AZD1222 COVID-19 vaccine. The assay was immunoSEQ multiplex PCR, and TCRdb's table has in-frame clones only and misses some. The top ten clones hold around 8% of a sample with over 120,000 clones, approximately 85% of them seen once. General observations from the study: Spike regions recognized by vaccine-associated CD4 TCRs spanned the protein, led by 160-218 and 743-854.

Concerning this clone: Antigen unknown.

The receptor was derived from an adult in good health. The input for sequencing was peripheral blood, taken on day 0 of AZD1222 vaccination.

The CDR3 region is CASSLLRGGEKLFF. DNA for the CDR3: TGTGCCAGCAGCTTACTGCGGGGGGGTGAAAAACTGTTTTTT. The rearrangement uses TRBV11-2 and TRBJ1-4; maybe TRBD1 (5 bases). The V end lost 2 bases, the J end lost 7 bases, and 11 bases lay between the germline ends. Germline loops: CDR1 SGHAT, CDR2 FQNNGV. The CDR3 totals 14 residues.